A single sample gave rise to the 20 T cell receptor beta chains below, sequenced in a study of cytotoxic CD8 clonotypes in ibrutinib-treated CLL. The repertoire was sequenced with immunoSEQ multiplex PCR; TCRdb's copy has only in-frame clones and lacks some. The data contain roughly 330,000 clones, over 55% of them singletons. The sample in question was PBMCs, obtained after 36 months of ibrutinib treatment. All receptors come from a human donor with chronic lymphocytic leukemia.

CDR3 in DNA: TGTGCCAGCAGCCTGGGACAGGGTCACACCGGGGAGCTGTTTTTT. Protein: CASSLGQGHTGELFF. The chain employs TRBV9 and TRBJ2-2; 9 nucleotides line up with TRBD1. Trimming removed 4 bases from V and 3 bases from J; junction bases left unmatched: 4. This CDR3 is 15 amino acids long. Looked up from germline, CDR1 is SGDLS and CDR2 is YYNGEE. Drawing the rest from reference TRBV9 and TRBJ2-2, the complete variable domain is DSGVTQTPKHLITATGQRVTLRCSPRSGDLSVYWYQQSLDQGLQFLIQYYNGEERAKGNILERFSAQQFPDLHSELNLSSLELGDSALYFCASSLGQGHTGELFFGEGSRLTVL.

The CDR3 nucleotides read TGCGCCAGCAGCCAAGATTCGGGGACTGAAGCTTTCTTT. Translating gives CASSQDSGTEAFF. The J gene is TRBJ1-1, the V gene TRBV4-3; D gene unclear. Germline V lookup: CDR1 LGHNA, CDR2 YSLEER. The V end was cut by 0 bases, the J end by 5 bases, with 7 bases between. The CDR3 sequence is 13 residues long.

This chain links TRBV25-1 with TRBJ2-2; 10 bases map to TRBD2. The germline gives CDR1 MGHDK, CDR2 SYGVNS. The CDR3 contains 14 residues. The V gene end was trimmed by 4 bases and the J gene end by 7 bases; junction bases not matched to a gene: 3. The CDR3 nucleotides read TGTGCCAGCAGTGGACTAGCGGGTCTCGGGGAGCTGTTTTTT. It is translated as CASSGLAGLGELFF.

The J gene is TRBJ2-6, the V gene TRBV19; TRBD1 agrees at 9 bases. There are 18 residues in the CDR3. Germline loops: CDR1 LNHDA, CDR2 SQIVND (reference sequence). V trimming: 4 bases; J trimming: 0 bases; junction bases outside the gene matches: 7. As DNA, the CDR3 is TGTGCCAGTAGTAAAAGACAGGGGGTACGCTCTGGGGCCAACGTCCTGACTTTC. It codes for CASSKRQGVRSGANVLTF.

J is TRBJ1-2 and V is TRBV11-3; no clear D gene. Deletions cut 5 bases from V and 6 bases from J, with 13 bases between. Per germline, CDR1 SGHNT and CDR2 YENEEA. This CDR3 has 13 amino acids. The CDR3 DNA reads as TGTGCCAGCAGCCCTACTTCCTGGGATGGCTACACCTTC. Protein: CASSPTSWDGYTF.

V is TRBV5-1 and J is TRBJ1-2; 9 bases line up with TRBD1. The germline V gene has CDR1 SGHRS and CDR2 YFSETQ. The trim removed 1 base at V and 3 bases at J, leaving 4 bases unmatched. The CDR3 totals 15 residues. The CDR3 protein is CASSLTTGGHYGYTF. As DNA, the CDR3 is TGCGCCAGCAGCTTGACAACAGGGGGCCACTATGGCTACACCTTC.

The V call is TRBV6-6, the J call TRBJ2-1; D is undetermined. Germline lookup yields CDR1 MNHNY and CDR2 SVGAGI (reference sequence). The CDR3 extends over 10 amino acids. The V end was cut by 2 bases, the J end by 10 bases, with 3 bases between. The CDR3 protein is CASSYDEQFF. The CDR3 nucleotides are TGTGCCAGCAGTTACGACGAGCAGTTCTTC.

The chain carries TRBV7-3 and TRBJ1-1; D gene unclear. The germline V and J ends were trimmed by 4 bases and 1 base, with 7 bases remaining between them. The CDR3 extends over 13 amino acids. Germline loops: CDR1 SGHTA, CDR2 FQGTGA. The CDR3 nucleotides are TGTGCCAGCAGCTCCGAAAGGAACACTGAAGCTTTCTTT. It yields the protein CASSSERNTEAFF.

The CDR3 spells CASSPTGYGYTF. As DNA, the CDR3 is TGTGCCAGCTCACCAACAGGGTATGGCTACACCTTC. The chain couples TRBV18 to TRBJ1-2, with TRBD1 as a possible D gene (6 bases). V was pared by 2 bases and J by 5 bases, with 6 bases between. Per germline, CDR1 KGHSH and CDR2 LQKENI. The CDR3 runs to 12 residues.

This rearrangement joins TRBV29-1 to TRBJ2-6; possibly TRBD1 for D (6 bases). The V end was cut by 4 bases, the J end by 3 bases, with 13 bases between. This CDR3 is 15 amino acids long. The V gene's germline CDR1 is SQVTM and CDR2 ANQGSEA. The CDR3 DNA is TGCAGCGTTGTCGAACAGGGAAGTGGGGCCAACGTCCTGACTTTC. It specifies CSVVEQGSGANVLTF.

The gene calls are TRBV18 and TRBJ2-1; 10 bases match TRBD2. V gave up 0 bases and J gave up 7 bases; unmatched junction bases: 3. Per germline, CDR1 KGHSH and CDR2 LQKENI. The CDR3 runs 15 residues. The CDR3 sequence: CASSPPASGRNEQFF. The DNA of the CDR3 is TGTGCCAGCTCACCACCGGCTAGCGGGAGAAATGAGCAGTTCTTC.

A few counts support this clone. The chain carries TRBV10-3 and TRBJ2-1; D perhaps matches TRBD1 (5 bases). Trimming left V 6 bases short and J 0 bases short, with 9 bases between. The CDR3 length is 14 residues. Germline CDR1 reads ENHRY; CDR2 reads SYGVKD. The CDR3 bases are TGTGCCATCAGCCGGACACACTCCTACAATGAGCAGTTCTTC. Amino acids: CAISRTHSYNEQFF.

Written as DNA, the CDR3 is TGCGCCAGCAGCCAAGGTTTGTTGGGGTTGAGCTATGGCTACACCTTC. This encodes CASSQGLLGLSYGYTF. The chain employs TRBV4-1 and TRBJ1-2, with no clear D. This CDR3 contains 16 residues. Germline CDR1 reads MGHRA; CDR2 reads YSYEKL. Trimming stripped 1 base from V and 4 bases from J, with 16 bases between.

This chain links TRBV19 with TRBJ1-4; 9 nucleotides align to TRBD1. CDR3 length: 16 amino acids. Germline V lookup: CDR1 LNHDA, CDR2 SQIVND (reference sequence). V lost 6 bases to trimming and J lost 7 bases; unmatched junction nucleotides: 12. The CDR3 protein is CASSLPGQGYREKLFF. In nucleotides, the CDR3 is TGTGCCAGTAGCCTCCCGGGACAGGGATATCGTGAAAAACTGTTTTTT.

J is TRBJ1-5 and V is TRBV19; D possibly corresponds to TRBD1 (6 bases). V dropped 3 bases and J dropped 15 bases, with 18 bases sitting between them. Germline values: CDR1 LNHDA, CDR2 SQIVND (reference sequence). The CDR3 totals 13 residues. DNA of the CDR3: TGTGCCAGTAGTATCTCTCTGACAGGCGCTAGGCATTTT. Its translation: CASSISLTGARHF.

The CDR3 loop is CASSEVVLVFYTF. The DNA of the CDR3 is TGTGCCAGCAGTGAAGTCGTTTTGGTTTTCTACACCTTC. The chain carries TRBV6-1 and TRBJ1-2, with D unclear. Germline V lookup: CDR1 MNHNS, CDR2 SASEGT. The V end lost 1 base, the J end lost 10 bases, and 13 bases lay between the germline ends. The CDR3 has 13 residues.

This sequence joins TRBV7-8 and TRBJ2-5, with 16 nucleotides matching TRBD2. This CDR3 comprises 17 residues. V shed 3 bases, J shed 5 bases, and the junction held 6 bases outside the gene matches. The germline CDR1 and CDR2 sequences are SGHVS and FQNEAQ. The CDR3 DNA sequence: TGTGCCAGCAGCTTGGGACTAGCGGGGGGGCCTGTGGAGACCCAGTACTTC. Its translation: CASSLGLAGGPVETQYF.

The gene calls are TRBV2 and TRBJ2-3, with D unclear. Germline V gives CDR1 SNHLY, CDR2 FYNNEI. Trimming removed 1 base from V and 1 base from J, with 9 bases in between. The CDR3 contains 15 residues. This CDR3 is CASSEGGRGTDTQYF. The DNA of the CDR3 is TGTGCCAGCAGTGAAGGGGGTAGGGGCACAGATACGCAGTATTTT.

The chain has TRBV27 and TRBJ2-7, with D possibly being TRBD1 (6 bases). The germline CDR1 and CDR2 sequences are MNHEY and SMNVEV (reference sequence). The CDR3 runs 14 residues. Trimming removed 5 bases from V and 3 bases from J, with 14 bases in between. CDR3 bases: TGTGCCAGCAGTGTTGTCGGGACAAACTACGAGCAGTACTTC. Its translation: CASSVVGTNYEQYF.

The gene calls are TRBV7-2 and TRBJ2-7, with D perhaps TRBD1 or TRBD2 (5 bases each). V lost 1 base, J lost 2 bases, and 9 bases lay in between. CDR3 length: 14 amino acids. Germline V gene data show CDR1 as SGHTA and CDR2 as FQGNSA. The DNA for the CDR3 is TGTGCCAGCAGCTTAGTGGGGGTAACCTACGAGCAGTACTTC. This translates into CASSLVGVTYEQYF. The whole variable domain, filled in from reference TRBV7-2 and TRBJ2-7, reads GAGVSQSPSNKVTEKGKDVELRCDPISGHTALYWYRQSLGQGLEFLIYFQGNSAPDKSGLPSDRFSAERTGGSVSTLTIQRTQQEDSAVYLCASSLVGVTYEQYFGPGTRLTVT.